This T cell receptor beta chain was obtained from a study of vaccination and CD4 T cells after COVID-19 (dated by TCRdb to between 2021 and 2022). The study in broad terms: Every convalescent patient had a positive nasal swab PCR test for SARS-CoV-2, with mild disease in several patients and severe disease in one. Six males and four females were included in the convalescent cohort, with two Hispanic individuals, seven Caucasians, two Asians and one multiracial person represented. Participants got two doses of the Pfizer-BioNTech BNT162b2 vaccine (n=8) or two doses of the Moderna mRNA-1273 vaccine (n=2). Post-COVID blood samples from convalescent patients were collected a median of approximately 100 days after diagnosis, with a range of 35 to 161 days. Post-vaccine blood samples were collected a median of around 10 weeks after the second vaccine dose, ranging from 14 to 241 days. Culture stimuli were overlapping spike peptide pools from SARS-CoV-2 and from the common cold coronaviruses HCoV-NL63, HCoV-OC43 and HCoV-229E. In control cultures, a CEFX viral epitope pool was used as positive control, an HIV-1 Nef peptide pool was used as negative control, or no peptide was added. In approximately eleven COVID-19 convalescent patients and a few infection-naive healthy vaccine recipients, the spike-specific CD4+ TCR repertoire before mRNA vaccination was compared with the repertoire after mRNA vaccination.

The label giving this sample's treatment or condition can be read as: roughly ten-day PBMC culture with coronavirus spike peptide pools or control peptides (ViraFEST assay). To expand antigen-specific T cells with peptide pools and then pick out the expanded clonotypes through TCR sequencing, the study relied on the ViraFEST assay. The convalescent patients' positive SARS-CoV-2 PCR tests fell between March and December 2020, which was before the Alpha, Beta and Delta variants emerged in the United States. Each well held some 2 million PBMCs cultured in IMDM containing roughly 5% human AB serum and approximately 9.4 IU/ml IL-2, with 8.5 to 10 ug/ml peptide pools added. Half of the culture medium was replaced with fresh IL-2-containing medium on days 3 and 7. After ten to eleven days of culture, CD4+ T cells were isolated by negative selection using the EasySep CD4+ T cell isolation kit. Ficoll-Paque Plus gradient centrifugation was used to isolate PBMCs from whole blood, and the isolated PBMCs were then either used fresh or cryopreserved at -140C. Triplicate wells were generally used for each culture condition.

Library preparation used PCR. DNA from cultured CD4+ T cells was subjected to TCR sequencing with the Oncomine TCR Beta short-read assay at the Johns Hopkins FTIC core. The QIAamp micro DNA kit was used to extract genomic DNA from the cultured CD4+ T cells. Oncomine TCR Beta libraries from cultured CD4+ T cells were pooled with unique dual indexes and sequenced on an Illumina iSeq 100. In the original analysis: Non-productive sequences were removed, and CDR3s not starting with C, not ending with F or W, or shorter than 7 amino acids were discarded. The MANAFEST web application identified antigen-specific clonotypes by comparing peptide-stimulated wells against reference wells and other culture wells. Positive clones required FDR below 0.05, an odds ratio above 5, and productive frequency above 0.1% in at least two of three replicate wells. A clonotype counted as cross-reactive if it showed significant expansion both in the SARS-CoV-2 spike wells and in at least one common cold coronavirus spike condition. Levenshtein distances (stringdist) and unrooted phylogenetic trees (ape) in R version 3.6.1 were used to assess CDR3 homology. TCRdb took the public reads, trimmed them with fastp at Q25, ran MiXCR for clone calling and kept in-frame beta chains. Identical CDR3 protein sequences are pooled into one entry, listed with their most common genes and DNA. TCRdb's processing, not the study's, gives the V and J calls here. This sample is represented by a few thousand distinct CDR3 sequences; about 20% of them were singletons. Around 59% of the sample lies in the top ten.

What the study reported, not specific to this receptor: Of the vaccine-specific clones in convalescent patients, 304 of 307, or nearly all, reacted only to SARS-CoV-2 spike and did not cross-react with common cold coronaviruses. The number of convalescent patients in the study was relatively small, and the study did not examine early timepoints following natural infection. The median count of SARS-CoV-2-reactive clonotypes went up from about 23 after infection to a few dozen after vaccination, although the change was not significant. Among convalescent patients, a median about 86% of the SARS-CoV-2-reactive clones seen after vaccination appeared only after vaccination, which suggests priming specific to the vaccine.

The table lists this clonotype with a few counts. The clone's antigen remains unknown. Per-base quality was not reported, and no clone a single base away is much larger than it. From its cysteine to its phenylalanine, the CDR3 spans 14 amino acids. The sequence is cut down to CDR3 DNA, 42 bases in frame from base 1. CDR1 ENHRY and CDR2 SYGVKD were looked up in the germline V gene. V and J lose 6 bases and 6 bases, and a span of 12 bases separates them. The specimen comprised CD4+ T cells from blood, cultured in vitro, sampled after SARS-CoV-2 vaccination. The V and J genes are TRBV10-3 and TRBJ1-6; no D gene call is confident. This clonotype was obtained from a human donor who had recovered from COVID-19. At the DNA level, the sequence is TGTGCCATCAGCTCCAGGAGCCCTAATTCACCCCTCCACTTT. This translates into CAISSRSPNSPLHF.